This is a list of T cell receptor beta chains from one sample in a study of T cells in tuberculosis. TCRdb keeps only in-frame clones here, not all; method: immunoSEQ multiplex PCR. The sample lists roughly 45,000 clones, about 94% seen once, with under 2% in the top ten. The specimen sequenced was PBMCs. The receptors shown here come from a donor aged 10-29 years with latent tuberculosis or without tuberculosis infection. Some clones in this sample may be carry-over from other donors' samples. Both conserved end residues are part of each CDR3. A D gene is named only where the DNA matches it firmly. Part of the rows lack a size; the others show once, few, many or a class for expanded clones.

clone size,V gene,J gene,D gene,CDR3 DNA,CDR3 protein
NA,TRBV5-1,TRBJ2-5,NA,TGCGCCAGCAGCACGGCGGGACAAGAGACCCAGTACTTC,CASSTAGQETQYF
few,TRBV7-3,TRBJ1-2,TRBD1,TGTGCCAGCAGCGGTCCGACAGGGGGTGGTAGTGGCTACACCTTC,CASSGPTGGGSGYTF
NA,TRBV29-1,TRBJ1-2,TRBD1,TGCAGCGTTGTAGCGGGACAGTTAAACTATGGCTACACCTTC,CSVVAGQLNYGYTF
NA,TRBV28,TRBJ1-2,TRBD1,TGTGCCAGCGGTACCGGGACAGGGGCCGCCTATGGCTACACCTTC,CASGTGTGAAYGYTF
NA,TRBV10-3,TRBJ1-2,TRBD1,TGTGCCATCAGTGAGGGGGACAGGAACTATGGCTACACCTTC,CAISEGDRNYGYTF
NA,TRBV21-1,TRBJ2-7,NA,TGTGCCACCAAACCGGGACAGGGGGTCAACGAGCAGTACTTC,CATKPGQGVNEQYF
NA,TRBV5-1,TRBJ1-1,NA,TGCGCCAGCAGCTTGGTGCAGACTAGACCCACTGAAGCTTTCTTT,CASSLVQTRPTEAFF
NA,TRBV11-2,TRBJ2-1,TRBD2,TGTGCCAGCAGCAAAACGGCTAGCGGGAGGGCAAACAATGAGCAGTTCTTC,CASSKTASGRANNEQFF
NA,TRBV6-5,TRBJ2-5,TRBD1,TGTGCCAGCAGTTACACGGGGACAGGGTTCCAAGAGACCCAGTACTTC,CASSYTGTGFQETQYF
NA,TRBV6-6,TRBJ1-1,NA,TGTGCCAGCAGTTACAGATGGAGCAGAGAGAACACTGAAGCTTTCTTT,CASSYRWSRENTEAFF
NA,TRBV30,TRBJ1-1,NA,TGTGCCTGGAGCCCAACGGTTTCCACTGAAGCTTTCTTT,CAWSPTVSTEAFF
NA,TRBV4-1,TRBJ1-2,NA,TGCGCCAGCAGCCAAGTAGGCCAGCTGGAGGAGAAGGGCTACACCTTC,CASSQVGQLEEKGYTF
NA,TRBV4-3,TRBJ2-1,TRBD2,TGCGCCAGCAGCCTTAGCGGGTTTACCTACAATGAGCAGTTCTTC,CASSLSGFTYNEQFF
NA,TRBV7-9,TRBJ2-7,TRBD1,TGTGCCAGCAGCTGGTCCGGGACAGCCTACGAGCAGTACTTC,CASSWSGTAYEQYF
NA,TRBV7-2,TRBJ2-1,TRBD2,TGTGCCAGCAGCCCACTAGCGGGGGTATACAATGAGCAGTTCTTC,CASSPLAGVYNEQFF
NA,TRBV14,TRBJ2-3,TRBD1,TGTGCCAGCAGCCGTTCTGGTGAGGGGGCAGTTGGAGGAGATACGCAGTATTTT,CASSRSGEGAVGGDTQYF
NA,TRBV29-1,TRBJ1-2,NA,TGCAGCGTTGCAGGGCTCCGGGATGGCTACACCTTC,CSVAGLRDGYTF
NA,TRBV14,TRBJ2-7,NA,TGTGCCAGCCGCCTCCAACATAATTACGAGCAGTACTTC,CASRLQHNYEQYF
NA,TRBV28,TRBJ2-7,TRBD2,TGTGCCAGCAGTTCCCTAGCGGGACACTACGAGCAGTACTTC,CASSSLAGHYEQYF
NA,TRBV25-1,TRBJ2-7,TRBD1,TGTGCCAGCAGTGTCACAGACAGGGGGCCTCTTTACGAGCAGTACTTC,CASSVTDRGPLYEQYF
NA,TRBV12-5,TRBJ2-4,NA,TGTGCTAGTGGTTTGACACCGACAAAACTAGCCAAAAACATTCAGTACTTC,CASGLTPTKLAKNIQYF
NA,TRBV6-6,TRBJ1-3,TRBD1,TGTGCCAGCAGTTACTCCCGAGGGGGCGGAAACACCATATATTTT,CASSYSRGGGNTIYF
once,TRBV29-1,TRBJ2-7,NA,TGCAGCGTTGTCGGCAGGCCCACCTACGAGCAGTACTTC,CSVVGRPTYEQYF
NA,TRBV5-1,TRBJ1-4,NA,TGCGCCAGCAGCCCCGAAGGAGGGGAATGGGAAAAACTGTTTTTT,CASSPEGGEWEKLFF
NA,TRBV7-2,TRBJ2-1,TRBD1,TGTGCCAGCAGCTCCGAAGGGACAGGGGGCCTTAATGAGCAGTTCTTC,CASSSEGTGGLNEQFF
NA,TRBV19,TRBJ1-1,NA,TGTGCCAGTAGTGGTGAGTACACTGAAGCTTTCTTT,CASSGEYTEAFF
NA,TRBV7-9,TRBJ1-2,NA,TGTGCCAGCAGCCCCCTCGAAGCCTTCTATGGCTACACCTTC,CASSPLEAFYGYTF
NA,TRBV4-3,TRBJ1-2,NA,TGCGCCAGCAGCCAAGAGACCGGGGTTTTTGATGGCTACACCTTC,CASSQETGVFDGYTF
NA,TRBV13,TRBJ2-3,NA,TGTGCCAGCAGCTTAGGACAGGGGAGGACCACAGATACGCAGTATTTT,CASSLGQGRTTDTQYF
few,TRBV29-1,TRBJ1-5,NA,TGCGTGGGAACTTCAGGGGTAGTGCCCCAGCATTTT,CVGTSGVVPQHF
NA,TRBV6-5,TRBJ1-4,NA,TGTGCCAGCATGGGGGCTGCAACTAATGAAAAACTGTTTTTT,CASMGAATNEKLFF
NA,TRBV7-9,TRBJ2-1,TRBD2,TGTGCCAGCAGCCTCCAGCGGGAGGGCTTTCATGAGCAGTTCTTC,CASSLQREGFHEQFF
NA,TRBV6-6,TRBJ2-1,TRBD2,TGTGCCAGCAGTGACGGGACTAGCGACTACAATGAGCAGTTCTTC,CASSDGTSDYNEQFF
NA,TRBV10-3,TRBJ2-7,TRBD1,TGTGCCATCAGGTACCGGGACAGGGGAGACGAGCAGTACTTC,CAIRYRDRGDEQYF
NA,TRBV7-2,TRBJ1-3,NA,TGTGCCAGCAGCTTAGTGAGTGAGGGCCATTCTGGAAACACCATATATTTT,CASSLVSEGHSGNTIYF
NA,TRBV29-1,TRBJ1-1,NA,TGCAGCGTTCGGGTTCCTACTGAAGCTTTCTTT,CSVRVPTEAFF
NA,TRBV2,TRBJ2-1,NA,TGTGCCAGCAGTAAAAGCACCCCGGGACAAGAGGCGTTCTTC,CASSKSTPGQEAFF
NA,TRBV28,TRBJ2-7,TRBD1,TGTGCCAGCAGTTCGCGGACAGGGCCCTACGAGCAGTACTTC,CASSSRTGPYEQYF
NA,TRBV7-7,TRBJ2-1,TRBD2,TGTGCCAGCAGCTTAATGAGCGGGAGGGCCTTAAAGAATGAGCAGTTCTTC,CASSLMSGRALKNEQFF
NA,TRBV15,TRBJ2-5,TRBD2,TGTGCCACCAGCAGAGAACTAGCGAATCGGGAAGAGACCCAGTACTTC,CATSRELANREETQYF
NA,TRBV30,TRBJ2-7,NA,TGTGCCTGGGAGTTCCAGGGCGAGCGGCAGTACTTC,CAWEFQGERQYF